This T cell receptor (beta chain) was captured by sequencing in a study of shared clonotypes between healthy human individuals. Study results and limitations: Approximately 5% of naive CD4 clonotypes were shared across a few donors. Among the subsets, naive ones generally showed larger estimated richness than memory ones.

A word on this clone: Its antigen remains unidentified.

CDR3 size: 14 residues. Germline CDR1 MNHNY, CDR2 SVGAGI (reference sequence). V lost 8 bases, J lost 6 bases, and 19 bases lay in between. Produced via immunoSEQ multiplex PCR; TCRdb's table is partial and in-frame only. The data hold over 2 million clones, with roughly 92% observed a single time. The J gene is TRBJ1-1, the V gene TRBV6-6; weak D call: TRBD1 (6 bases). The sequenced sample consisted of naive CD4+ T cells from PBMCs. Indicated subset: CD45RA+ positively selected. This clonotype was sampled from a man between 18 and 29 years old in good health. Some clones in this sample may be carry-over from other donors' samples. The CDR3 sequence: CASHTGARGAEAFF. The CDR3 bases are TGTGCCAGCCATACGGGGGCCAGAGGGGCTGAAGCTTTCTTT.